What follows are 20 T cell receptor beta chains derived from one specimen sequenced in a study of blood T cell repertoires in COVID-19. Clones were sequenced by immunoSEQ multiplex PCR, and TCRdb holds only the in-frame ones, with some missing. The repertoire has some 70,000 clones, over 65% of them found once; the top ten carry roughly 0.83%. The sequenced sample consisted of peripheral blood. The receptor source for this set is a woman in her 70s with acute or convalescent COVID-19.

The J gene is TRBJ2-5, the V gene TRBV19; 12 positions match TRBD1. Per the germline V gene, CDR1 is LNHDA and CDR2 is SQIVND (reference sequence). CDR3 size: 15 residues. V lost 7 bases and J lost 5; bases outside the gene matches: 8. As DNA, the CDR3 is TGTGCCAGTACCTTCGGGACAGGGGGCGGGGAGACCCAGTACTTC. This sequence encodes CASTFGTGGGETQYF. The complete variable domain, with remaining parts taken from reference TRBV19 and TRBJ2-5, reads DGGITQSPKYLFRKEGQNVTLSCEQNLNHDAMYWYRQDPGQGLRLIYYSQIVNDFQKGDIAEGYSVSREKKESFPLTVTSAQKNPTAFYLCASTFGTGGGETQYFGPGTRLLVL.

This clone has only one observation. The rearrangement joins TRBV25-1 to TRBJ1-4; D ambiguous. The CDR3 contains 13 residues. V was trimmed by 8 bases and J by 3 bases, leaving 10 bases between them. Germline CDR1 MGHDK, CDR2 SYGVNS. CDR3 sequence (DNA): TGTGCCAGCGGTCAACAGTCTAATGAAAAACTGTTTTTT. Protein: CASGQQSNEKLFF.

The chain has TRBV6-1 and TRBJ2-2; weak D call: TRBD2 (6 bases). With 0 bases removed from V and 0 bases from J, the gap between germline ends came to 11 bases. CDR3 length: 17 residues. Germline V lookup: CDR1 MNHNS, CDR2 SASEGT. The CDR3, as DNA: TGTGCCAGCAGTGAAGCGATCGGCGGGACGAACACCGGGGAGCTGTTTTTT. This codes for CASSEAIGGTNTGELFF.

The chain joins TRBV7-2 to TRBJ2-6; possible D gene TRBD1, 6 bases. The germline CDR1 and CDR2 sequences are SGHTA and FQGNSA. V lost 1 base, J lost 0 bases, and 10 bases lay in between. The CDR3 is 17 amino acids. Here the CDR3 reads CASSLGQESSGANVLTF. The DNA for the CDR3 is TGTGCCAGCAGCTTAGGACAGGAGAGCTCTGGGGCCAACGTCCTGACTTTC. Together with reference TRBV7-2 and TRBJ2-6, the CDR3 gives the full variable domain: GAGVSQSPSNKVTEKGKDVELRCDPISGHTALYWYRQSLGQGLEFLIYFQGNSAPDKSGLPSDRFSAERTGGSVSTLTIQRTQQEDSAVYLCASSLGQESSGANVLTFGAGSRLTVL.

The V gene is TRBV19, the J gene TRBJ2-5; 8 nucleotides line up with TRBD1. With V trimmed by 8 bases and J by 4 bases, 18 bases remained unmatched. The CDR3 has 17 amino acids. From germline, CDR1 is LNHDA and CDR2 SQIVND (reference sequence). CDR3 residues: CASALGTGRMEVETQYF. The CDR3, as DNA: TGTGCCAGTGCCTTGGGGACAGGCCGAATGGAGGTAGAGACCCAGTACTTC.

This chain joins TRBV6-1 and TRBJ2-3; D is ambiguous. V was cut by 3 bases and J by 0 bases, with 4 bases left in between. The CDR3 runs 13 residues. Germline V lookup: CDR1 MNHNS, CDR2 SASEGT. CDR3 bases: TGTGCCAGCAGTGACCCTAGCACAGATACGCAGTATTTT. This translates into CASSDPSTDTQYF.

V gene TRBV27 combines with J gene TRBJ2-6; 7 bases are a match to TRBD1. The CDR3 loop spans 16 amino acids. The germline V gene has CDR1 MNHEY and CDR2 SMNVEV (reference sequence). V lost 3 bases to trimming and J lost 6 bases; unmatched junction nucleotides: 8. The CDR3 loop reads CASSFLTGVAANVLTF. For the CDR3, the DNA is TGTGCCAGCAGTTTTTTAACAGGGGTTGCGGCCAACGTCCTGACTTTC.

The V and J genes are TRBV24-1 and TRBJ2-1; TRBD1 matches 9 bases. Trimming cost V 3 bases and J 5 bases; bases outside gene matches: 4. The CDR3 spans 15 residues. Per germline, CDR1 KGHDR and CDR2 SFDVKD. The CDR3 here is CATSDRDRVDNEQFF. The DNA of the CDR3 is TGTGCCACCAGTGATCGGGACAGGGTTGACAATGAGCAGTTCTTC.

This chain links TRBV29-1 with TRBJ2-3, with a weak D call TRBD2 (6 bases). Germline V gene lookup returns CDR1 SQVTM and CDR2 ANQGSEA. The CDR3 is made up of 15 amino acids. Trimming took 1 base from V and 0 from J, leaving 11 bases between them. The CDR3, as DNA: TGCAGCGTTGAAGGCGGGGAAGTCAGCACAGATACGCAGTATTTT. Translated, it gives CSVEGGEVSTDTQYF.

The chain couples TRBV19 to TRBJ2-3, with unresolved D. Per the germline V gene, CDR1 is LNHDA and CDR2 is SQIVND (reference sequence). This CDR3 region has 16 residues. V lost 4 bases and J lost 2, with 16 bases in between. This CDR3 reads CASSTTTTPFTDTQYF. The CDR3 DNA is TGTGCCAGTAGTACGACAACCACTCCTTTCACAGATACGCAGTATTTT.

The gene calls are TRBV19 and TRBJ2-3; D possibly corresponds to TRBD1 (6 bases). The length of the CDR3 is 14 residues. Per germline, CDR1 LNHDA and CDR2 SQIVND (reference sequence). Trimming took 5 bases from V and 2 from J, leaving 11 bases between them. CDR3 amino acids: CASSSDRFTDTQYF. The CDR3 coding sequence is TGTGCCAGTAGTTCAGACAGGTTCACAGATACGCAGTATTTT.

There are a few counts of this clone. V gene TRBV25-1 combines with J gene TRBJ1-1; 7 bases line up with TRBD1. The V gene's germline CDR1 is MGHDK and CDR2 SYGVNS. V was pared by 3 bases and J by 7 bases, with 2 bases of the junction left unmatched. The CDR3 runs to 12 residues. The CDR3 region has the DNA TGTGCCAGCAGTGACTGGACAGGTGAAGCTTTCTTT. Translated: CASSDWTGEAFF.

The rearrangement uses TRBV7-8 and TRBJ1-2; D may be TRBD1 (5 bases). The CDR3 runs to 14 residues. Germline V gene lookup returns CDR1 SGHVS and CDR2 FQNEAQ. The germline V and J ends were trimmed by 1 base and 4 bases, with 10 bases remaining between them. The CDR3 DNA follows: TGTGCCAGCAGCTTAGAAGGCAGGGCCTATGGCTACACCTTC. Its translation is CASSLEGRAYGYTF.

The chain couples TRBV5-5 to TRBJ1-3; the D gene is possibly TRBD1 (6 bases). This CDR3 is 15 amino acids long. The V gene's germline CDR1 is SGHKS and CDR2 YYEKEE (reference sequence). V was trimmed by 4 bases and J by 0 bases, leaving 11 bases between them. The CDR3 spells CASSQGQNSGNTIYF. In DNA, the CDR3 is TGTGCCAGCAGCCAGGGACAAAACTCTGGAAACACCATATATTTT.

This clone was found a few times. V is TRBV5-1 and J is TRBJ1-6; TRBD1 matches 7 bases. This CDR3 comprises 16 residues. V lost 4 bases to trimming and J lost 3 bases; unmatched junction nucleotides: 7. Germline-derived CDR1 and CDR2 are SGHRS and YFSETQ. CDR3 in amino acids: CASSTVGQDYNSPLHF. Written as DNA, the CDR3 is TGCGCCAGCAGCACGGTTGGACAGGACTATAATTCACCCCTCCACTTT. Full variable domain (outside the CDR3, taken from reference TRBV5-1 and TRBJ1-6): KAGVTQTPRYLIKTRGQQVTLSCSPISGHRSVSWYQQTPGQGLQFLFEYFSETQRNKGNFPGRFSGRQFSNSRSEMNVSTLELGDSALYLCASSTVGQDYNSPLHFGNGTRLTVT.

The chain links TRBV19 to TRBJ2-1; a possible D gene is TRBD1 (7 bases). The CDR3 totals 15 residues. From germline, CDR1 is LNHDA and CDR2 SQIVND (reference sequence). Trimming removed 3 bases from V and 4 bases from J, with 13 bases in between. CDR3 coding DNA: TGTGCCAGTAGTATGGGCGGGACAGCATACAATGAGCAGTTCTTC. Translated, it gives CASSMGGTAYNEQFF.

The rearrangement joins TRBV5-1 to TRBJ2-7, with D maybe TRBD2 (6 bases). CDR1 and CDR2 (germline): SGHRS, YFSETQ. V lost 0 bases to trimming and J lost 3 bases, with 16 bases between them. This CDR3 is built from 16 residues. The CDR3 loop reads CASSLESGVPFYEQYF. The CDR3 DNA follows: TGCGCCAGCAGCTTGGAATCGGGGGTCCCCTTCTACGAGCAGTACTTC.

The CDR3: CASSPKPGLAGREFF. The CDR3 nucleotides are TGTGCCAGCAGTCCCAAGCCCGGACTAGCGGGAAGGGAGTTCTTC. V usage is TRBV11-2 and J usage is TRBJ2-1; 12 bases line up with TRBD2. The V gene's germline CDR1 is SGHAT and CDR2 FQNNGV. CDR3 size: 15 residues. With 6 bases clipped from V and 14 bases from J, the junction kept 14 bases outside the gene matches.

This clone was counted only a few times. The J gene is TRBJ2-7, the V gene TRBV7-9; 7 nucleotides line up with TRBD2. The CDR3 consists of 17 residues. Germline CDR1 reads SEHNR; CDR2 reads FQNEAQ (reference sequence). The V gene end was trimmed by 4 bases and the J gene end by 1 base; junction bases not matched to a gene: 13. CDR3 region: CASSSTWDARGSYEQYF. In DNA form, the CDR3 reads TGTGCCAGCAGCTCCACTTGGGACGCGCGGGGGTCCTACGAGCAGTACTTC.

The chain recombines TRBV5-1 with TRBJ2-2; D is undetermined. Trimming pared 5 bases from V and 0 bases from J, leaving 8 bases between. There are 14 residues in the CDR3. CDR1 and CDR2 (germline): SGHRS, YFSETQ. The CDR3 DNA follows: TGCGCCAGCAGGGGCGACCCGAACACCGGGGAGCTGTTTTTT. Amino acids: CASRGDPNTGELFF.